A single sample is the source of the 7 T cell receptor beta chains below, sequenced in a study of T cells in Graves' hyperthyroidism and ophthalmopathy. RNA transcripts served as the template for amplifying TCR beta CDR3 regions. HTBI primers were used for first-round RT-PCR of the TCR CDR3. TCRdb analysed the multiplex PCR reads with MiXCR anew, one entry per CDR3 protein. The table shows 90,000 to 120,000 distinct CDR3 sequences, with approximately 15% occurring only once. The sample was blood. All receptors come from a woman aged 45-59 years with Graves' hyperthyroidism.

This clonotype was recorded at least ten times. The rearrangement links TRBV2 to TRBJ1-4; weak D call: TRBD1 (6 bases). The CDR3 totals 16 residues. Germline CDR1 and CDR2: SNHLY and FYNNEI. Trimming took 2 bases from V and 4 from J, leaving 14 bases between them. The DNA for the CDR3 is TGTGCCAGCAGTGAAAGGTCCGGGGGCCTTAATGAAAAACTGTTTTTT. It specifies CASSERSGGLNEKLFF.

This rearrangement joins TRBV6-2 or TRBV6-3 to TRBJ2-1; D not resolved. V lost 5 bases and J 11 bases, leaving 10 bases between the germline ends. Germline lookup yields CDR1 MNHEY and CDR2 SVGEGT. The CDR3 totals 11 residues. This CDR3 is CASSPGHKQFF. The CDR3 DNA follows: TGTGCCAGCAGTCCCGGCCATAAGCAGTTCTTC.

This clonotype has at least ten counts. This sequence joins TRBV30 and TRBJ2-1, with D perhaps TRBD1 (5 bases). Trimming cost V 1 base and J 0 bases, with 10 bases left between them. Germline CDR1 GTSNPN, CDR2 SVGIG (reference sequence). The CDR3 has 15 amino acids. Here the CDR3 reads CAWSGDRVSYNEQFF. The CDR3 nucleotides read TGTGCCTGGAGTGGCGACAGAGTCTCCTACAATGAGCAGTTCTTC. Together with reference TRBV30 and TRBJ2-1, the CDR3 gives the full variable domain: SQTIHQWPATLVQPVGSPLSLECTVEGTSNPNLYWYRQAAGRGLQLLFYSVGIGQISSEVPQNLSASRPQDRQFILSSKKLLLSDSGFYLCAWSGDRVSYNEQFFGPGTRLTVL.

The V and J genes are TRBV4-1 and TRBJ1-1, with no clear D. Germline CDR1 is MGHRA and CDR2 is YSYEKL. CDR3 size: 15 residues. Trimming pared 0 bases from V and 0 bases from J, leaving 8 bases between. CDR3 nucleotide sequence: TGCGCCAGCAGCCAAGAATCGGGCTTGAACACTGAAGCTTTCTTT. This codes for CASSQESGLNTEAFF.

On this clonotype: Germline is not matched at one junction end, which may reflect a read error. The CDR3 DNA reads as TGTGCTAGCAGCTTAGCGACAGGCGGCGGGATGGAGACCCAGTACTTC. Its translation is CASSLATGGGMETQYF. This chain joins TRBV7-7 and TRBJ2-5; D tentatively fits TRBD1 or TRBD2 (6 bases each). Germline V gene data show CDR1 as SSHAT and CDR2 as FNYEAQ (reference sequence). The CDR3 covers 16 residues.

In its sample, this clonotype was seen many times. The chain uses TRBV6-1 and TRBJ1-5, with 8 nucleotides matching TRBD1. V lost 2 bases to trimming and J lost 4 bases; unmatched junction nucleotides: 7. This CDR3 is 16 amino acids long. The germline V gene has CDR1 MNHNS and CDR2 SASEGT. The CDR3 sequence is CASSEQPGQENQPQHF. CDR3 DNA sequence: TGTGCCAGCAGTGAACAGCCGGGACAGGAGAATCAGCCCCAGCATTTT.

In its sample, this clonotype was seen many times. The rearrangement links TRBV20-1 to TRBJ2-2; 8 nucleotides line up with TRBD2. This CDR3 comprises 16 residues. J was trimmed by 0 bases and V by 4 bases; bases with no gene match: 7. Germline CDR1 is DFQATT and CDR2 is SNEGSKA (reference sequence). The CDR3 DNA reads TGCAGTGCTACCCAGCGGGAGCGGACGAACACCGGGGAGCTGTTTTTT. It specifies CSATQRERTNTGELFF.